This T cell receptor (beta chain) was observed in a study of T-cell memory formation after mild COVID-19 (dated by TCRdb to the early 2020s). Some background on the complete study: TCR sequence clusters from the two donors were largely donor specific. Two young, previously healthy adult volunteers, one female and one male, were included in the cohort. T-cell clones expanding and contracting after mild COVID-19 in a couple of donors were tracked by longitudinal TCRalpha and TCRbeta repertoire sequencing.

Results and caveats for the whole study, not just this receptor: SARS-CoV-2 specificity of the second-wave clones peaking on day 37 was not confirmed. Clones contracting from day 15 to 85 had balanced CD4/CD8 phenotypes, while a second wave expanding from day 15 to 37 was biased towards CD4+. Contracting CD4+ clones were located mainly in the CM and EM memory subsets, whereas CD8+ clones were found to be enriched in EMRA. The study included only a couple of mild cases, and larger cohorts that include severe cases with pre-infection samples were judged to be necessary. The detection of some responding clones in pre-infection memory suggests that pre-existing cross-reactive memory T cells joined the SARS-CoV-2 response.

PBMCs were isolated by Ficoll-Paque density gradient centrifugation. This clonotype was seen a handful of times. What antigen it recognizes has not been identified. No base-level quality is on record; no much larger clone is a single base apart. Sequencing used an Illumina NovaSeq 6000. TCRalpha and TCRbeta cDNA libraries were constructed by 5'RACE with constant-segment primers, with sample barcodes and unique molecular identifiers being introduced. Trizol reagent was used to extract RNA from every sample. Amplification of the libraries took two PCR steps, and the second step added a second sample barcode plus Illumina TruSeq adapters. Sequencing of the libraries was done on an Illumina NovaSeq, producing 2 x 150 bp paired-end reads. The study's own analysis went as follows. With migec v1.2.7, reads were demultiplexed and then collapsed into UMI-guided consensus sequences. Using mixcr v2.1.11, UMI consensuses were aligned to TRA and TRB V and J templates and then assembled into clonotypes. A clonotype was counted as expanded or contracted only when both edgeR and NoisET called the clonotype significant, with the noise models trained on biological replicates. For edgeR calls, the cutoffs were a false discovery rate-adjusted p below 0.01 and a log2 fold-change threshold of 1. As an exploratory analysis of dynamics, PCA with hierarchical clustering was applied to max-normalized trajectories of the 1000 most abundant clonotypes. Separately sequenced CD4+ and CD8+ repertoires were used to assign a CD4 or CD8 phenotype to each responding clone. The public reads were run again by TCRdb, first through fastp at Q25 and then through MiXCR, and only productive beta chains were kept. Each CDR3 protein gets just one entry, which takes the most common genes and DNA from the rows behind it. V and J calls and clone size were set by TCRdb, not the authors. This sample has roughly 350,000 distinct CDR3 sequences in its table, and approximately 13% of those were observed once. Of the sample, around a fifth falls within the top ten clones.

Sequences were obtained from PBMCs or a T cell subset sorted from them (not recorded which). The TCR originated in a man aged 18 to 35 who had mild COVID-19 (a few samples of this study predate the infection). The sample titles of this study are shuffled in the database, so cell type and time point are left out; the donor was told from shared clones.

The CDR3 corresponds to CSVARDANYGYTF. The sequence in DNA is TGCAGCGTTGCGAGGGATGCTAACTATGGCTACACCTTC. The chain couples TRBV29-1 to TRBJ1-2, with the D gene not clear enough to name. The CDR3 measures 13 amino acids from cysteine to phenylalanine. Kept here is only the CDR3 DNA, which spans 39 bases and is read in frame from base 1. Looking up the germline V gene yields CDR1 SQVTM and CDR2 ANQGSEA. Trimming costs V 4 bases and J 0 bases, and their ends lie 9 bases apart.